The 18 T cell receptor beta chains below all came from one sample that was sequenced in a study of blood T cell repertoires in COVID-19. Assay used: immunoSEQ multiplex PCR; TCRdb lists only in-frame clones, some missing. The sample includes about 290,000 clones, about 90% of them seen just once. Sequences were obtained from peripheral blood. These receptors originate from a woman aged 30 to 39 with COVID-19, enrolled during active disease.

The J gene is TRBJ2-3, the V gene TRBV6-5; D uncertain. CDR1 and CDR2 (germline): MNHEY, SVGAGI. Deletions cut 5 bases from V and 4 bases from J, with 10 bases between. There are 13 residues in the CDR3. For the CDR3, the DNA is TGTGCCAGCAGTCTTGTCCCGGCAGATACGCAGTATTTT. Translating gives CASSLVPADTQYF.

The gene calls are TRBV11-3 and TRBJ2-1, with 8 bases identical to TRBD2. The CDR3 covers 15 residues. The V gene's germline CDR1 is SGHNT and CDR2 YENEEA. V lost 4 bases, J lost 4 bases, and 6 bases stayed unmatched. This chain's CDR3 is CASSSTGGLYNEQFF. DNA of the CDR3: TGTGCCAGCAGCTCCACGGGGGGGCTATACAATGAGCAGTTCTTC.

This rearrangement joins TRBV6-2 or TRBV6-3 to TRBJ2-7; tentative D call: TRBD1 (5 bases). The CDR3 extends over 16 amino acids. CDR1 MNHEY and CDR2 SVGEGT come from the germline V gene. Trimming pared 0 bases from V and 4 bases from J, leaving 16 bases between. CDR3 bases: TGTGCCAGCAGTTACTCGTGGCAGGGATCTGTATACGAGCAGTACTTC. This codes for CASSYSWQGSVYEQYF.

This rearrangement joins TRBV27 to TRBJ1-2, with D possibly being TRBD1 (5 bases). Per germline, CDR1 MNHEY and CDR2 SMNVEV (reference sequence). V gave up 0 bases and J gave up 7 bases, with 12 bases separating them. The CDR3 runs 14 residues. CDR3 bases: TGTGCCAGCAGTTTATCTCGGGGGTTACGTGGCTACACCTTC. This gives the protein CASSLSRGLRGYTF.

This chain uses TRBV4-2 with TRBJ2-3; possible D gene TRBD1, 6 bases. Germline assignment: CDR1 LGHNA and CDR2 YNFKEQ. The CDR3 has 15 amino acids. V was shortened by 1 base and J by 1 base, with 9 bases between the two germline ends. Here the CDR3 DNA reads TGTGCCAGCAGCCAAGGAGGGACACGCACAGATACGCAGTATTTT. Its protein is CASSQGGTRTDTQYF.

V gene TRBV16 combines with J gene TRBJ1-1; D gene unclear. The CDR3 is made up of 14 amino acids. Germline CDR1 KGHSY, CDR2 FQNENV. Trimming removed 0 bases at V and 11 bases at J, with 16 bases between. The CDR3 region is CASSQSKRSGSAFF. CDR3 DNA: TGTGCCAGCAGCCAATCGAAACGCAGCGGGTCCGCTTTCTTT.

This clone appeared a single time. The CDR3 sequence: CASSEALPDKPKYEQYF. The CDR3 DNA reads TGTGCCAGCAGTGAAGCGCTTCCTGACAAACCCAAATACGAGCAGTACTTC. The chain recombines TRBV2 with TRBJ2-7; no clear D. Trimming removed 0 bases at V and 4 bases at J, with 19 bases between. CDR1 SNHLY and CDR2 FYNNEI come from the germline V gene. The CDR3 runs 17 residues.

The CDR3: CASSFGSVPAGGYTF. The CDR3 DNA follows: TGTGCCAGCAGCTTCGGGTCGGTCCCCGCTGGGGGCTACACCTTC. The chain carries TRBV5-4 and TRBJ1-2; D call uncertain. There are 15 residues in the CDR3. Trimming pared 2 bases from V and 8 bases from J, leaving 19 bases between. The germline V gene encodes CDR1 SGHNT and CDR2 YYREEE (reference sequence). Full variable domain (rest looked up from reference TRBV5-4 and TRBJ1-2): ETGVTQSPTHLIKTRGQQVTLRCSSQSGHNTVSWYQQALGQGPQFIFQYYREEENGRGNFPPRFSGLQFPNYSSELNVNALELDDSALYLCASSFGSVPAGGYTFGSGTRLTVV.

V gene TRBV3-1 (or the pseudogene TRBV3-2) combines with J gene TRBJ1-4; D is undetermined. CDR1 is LGHDT, CDR2 YNNKEL, per germline (reference sequence). The CDR3 consists of 12 residues. The V and J ends lost 0 bases and 10 bases respectively, with 6 bases between them. The CDR3 DNA follows: TGTGCCAGCAGCCAAGAATCCGGAAAACTGTTTTTT. This codes for CASSQESGKLFF.

This clone has a handful of counts. The CDR3 loop reads CASSRAGGVSTEAFF. DNA of the CDR3: TGTGCCAGCTCACGGGCAGGGGGCGTGAGCACTGAAGCTTTCTTT. V gene TRBV18 combines with J gene TRBJ1-1, with 8 bases fitting TRBD1. Germline V gene data show CDR1 as KGHSH and CDR2 as LQKENI. Trimming took 4 bases from V and 4 from J; bases not matched to a gene: 8. The CDR3 has 15 amino acids.

The J gene is TRBJ1-2, the V gene TRBV6-5; 8 bases align to TRBD1. The CDR3 length is 14 residues. Losses at the gene ends were 6 bases for V and 4 bases for J; bases not matched to a gene: 7. Germline V gives CDR1 MNHEY, CDR2 SVGAGI. As DNA, the CDR3 is TGTGCCAGCAGGAAGGACAGGGCCTTCTATGGCTACACCTTC. Its protein product is CASRKDRAFYGYTF.

There are a few counts of this clone. The V gene is TRBV13, the J gene TRBJ1-1; 9 nucleotides align to TRBD1. CDR1 and CDR2 (germline): PRHDT, FYEKMQ (reference sequence). This CDR3 has 17 residues. Germline trimming cut 2 bases from V and 4 bases from J; bases unmatched to any gene: 11. The CDR3 sequence is CASSLPTGGRDSTEAFF. CDR3 nucleotides: TGTGCCAGCAGCTTACCAACAGGGGGCAGAGATAGCACTGAAGCTTTCTTT. The full variable domain, rest sourced from reference TRBV13 and TRBJ1-1, is AAGVIQSPRHLIKEKRETATLKCYPIPRHDTVYWYQQGPGQDPQFLISFYEKMQSDKGSIPDRFSAQQFSDYHSELNMSSLELGDSALYFCASSLPTGGRDSTEAFFGQGTRLTVV.

In regard to this clone: The identical CDR3 is also encoded by other nucleotide sequences in the sample. This chain links TRBV5-5 with TRBJ1-3; D is ambiguous. Trimming took off 1 base at V and 4 bases at J, with 9 bases between the two ends. This CDR3 contains 14 residues. CDR1 and CDR2 from the germline V gene are SGHKS and YYEKEE (reference sequence). The CDR3 coding sequence is TGTGCCAGCAGCTTGACGGGAGTAGGAAACACCATATATTTT. It translates to CASSLTGVGNTIYF.

The rearrangement joins TRBV5-6 to TRBJ1-5, with D unresolved. Germline-derived CDR1 and CDR2 are SGHDT and YYEEEE. V was cut by 2 bases and J by 7 bases, with 13 bases left in between. The CDR3 loop spans 14 amino acids. The CDR3 region has the DNA TGTGCCAGCAGCTTCGGGTGGGTGGCACAGCCCCAGCATTTT. It is translated as CASSFGWVAQPQHF.

The rearrangement joins TRBV19 to TRBJ2-5; 8 bases line up with TRBD2. Trimming took 4 bases from V and 4 from J; bases not matched to a gene: 17. Germline CDR1 reads LNHDA; CDR2 reads SQIVND (reference sequence). This CDR3 comprises 18 residues. The CDR3 loop is CASSTPSSGGGPRETQYF. DNA for the CDR3: TGTGCCAGTAGTACTCCCTCCTCGGGGGGGGGCCCTCGAGAGACCCAGTACTTC. The full variable domain, in which reference TRBV19 and TRBJ2-5 provide the parts outside the CDR3, is DGGITQSPKYLFRKEGQNVTLSCEQNLNHDAMYWYRQDPGQGLRLIYYSQIVNDFQKGDIAEGYSVSREKKESFPLTVTSAQKNPTAFYLCASSTPSSGGGPRETQYFGPGTRLLVL.

The rearrangement uses TRBV15 and TRBJ2-3, with TRBD1 matching over 10 bases. The CDR3 is 15 residues long. V gave up 8 bases and J gave up 2 bases; unmatched junction bases: 7. Germline V gene sequence: CDR1 LNHNV, CDR2 YYDKDF (reference sequence). The CDR3 DNA follows: TGTGCCACCGACCGGGACAGGGGAATCACAGATACGCAGTATTTT. Residues: CATDRDRGITDTQYF.

The chain has TRBV3-1 (or the pseudogene TRBV3-2) and TRBJ1-1; D is ambiguous. Germline V lookup: CDR1 LGHDT, CDR2 YNNKEL (reference sequence). The CDR3 spans 13 residues. Trimming took off 0 bases at V and 4 bases at J, with 6 bases between the two ends. The CDR3 bases are TGTGCCAGCAGCCAAGACGTACTCACTGAAGCTTTCTTT. This sequence encodes CASSQDVLTEAFF.

The chain has TRBV6-1 and TRBJ1-2, with D possibly matching TRBD1 (5 bases). V shed 0 bases and J shed 5 bases, with 13 bases lying between them. Germline values: CDR1 MNHNS, CDR2 SASEGT. The CDR3 sequence is 15 residues long. CDR3 sequence reads: CASSEAWGNAYGYTF. CDR3 DNA sequence: TGTGCCAGCAGTGAAGCGTGGGGCAACGCATATGGCTACACCTTC.